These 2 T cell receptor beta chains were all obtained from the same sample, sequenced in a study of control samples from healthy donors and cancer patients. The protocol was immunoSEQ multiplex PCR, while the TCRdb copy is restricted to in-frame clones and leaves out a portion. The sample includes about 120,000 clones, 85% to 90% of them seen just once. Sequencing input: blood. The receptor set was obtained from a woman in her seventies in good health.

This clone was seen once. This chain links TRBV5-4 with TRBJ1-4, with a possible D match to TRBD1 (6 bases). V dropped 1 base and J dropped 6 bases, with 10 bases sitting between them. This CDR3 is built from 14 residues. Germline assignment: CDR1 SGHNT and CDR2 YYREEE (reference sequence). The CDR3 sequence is CASSLQQGDEKLFF. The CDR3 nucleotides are TGTGCCAGCAGCTTGCAACAGGGAGATGAAAAACTGTTTTTT.

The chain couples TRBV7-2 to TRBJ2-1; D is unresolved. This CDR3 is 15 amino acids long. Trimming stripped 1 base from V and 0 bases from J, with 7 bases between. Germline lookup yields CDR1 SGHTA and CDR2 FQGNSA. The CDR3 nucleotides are TGTGCCAGCAGCTTAGAGAGAAACTCCTACAATGAGCAGTTCTTC. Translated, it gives CASSLERNSYNEQFF.